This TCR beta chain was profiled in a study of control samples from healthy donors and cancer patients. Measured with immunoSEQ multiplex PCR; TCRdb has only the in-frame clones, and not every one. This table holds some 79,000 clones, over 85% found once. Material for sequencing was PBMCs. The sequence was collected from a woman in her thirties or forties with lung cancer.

The CDR3 DNA sequence: TGTGCCTGGAGTGTAGCGGGGGGGCCCGGCACCGGGGAGCTGTTTTTT. Translated, it gives CAWSVAGGPGTGELFF. This chain connects TRBV30 to TRBJ2-2, with TRBD2 matching 10 bases. The CDR3 contains 16 residues. CDR1 and CDR2 (germline): GTSNPN, SVGIG (reference sequence). The trim removed 0 bases at V and 4 bases at J, leaving 5 bases unmatched.